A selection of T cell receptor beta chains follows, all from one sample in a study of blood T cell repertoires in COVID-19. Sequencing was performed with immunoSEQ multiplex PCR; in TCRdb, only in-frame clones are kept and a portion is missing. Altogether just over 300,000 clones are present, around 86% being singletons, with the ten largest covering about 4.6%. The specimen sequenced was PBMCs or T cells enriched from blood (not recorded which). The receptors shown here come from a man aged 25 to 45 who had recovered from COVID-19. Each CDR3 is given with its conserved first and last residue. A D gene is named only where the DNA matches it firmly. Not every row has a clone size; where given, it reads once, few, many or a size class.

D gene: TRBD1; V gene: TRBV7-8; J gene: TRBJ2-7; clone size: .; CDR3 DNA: TGTGCCAGCAGCTTAGCGACAGGGGACACATTTCAGTACTTC; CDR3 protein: CASSLATGDTFQYF
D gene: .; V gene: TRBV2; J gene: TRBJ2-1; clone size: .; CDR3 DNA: TGTGCCAGCAGTGATAGGGGGAGCTCCTACAATGAGCAGTTCTTC; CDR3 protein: CASSDRGSSYNEQFF
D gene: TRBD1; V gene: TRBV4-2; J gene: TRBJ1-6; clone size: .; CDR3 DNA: TGTGCCAGCAGCCAAACGAGGCCCGGACAGGGTAACTCACCCCTCCACTTT; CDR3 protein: CASSQTRPGQGNSPLHF
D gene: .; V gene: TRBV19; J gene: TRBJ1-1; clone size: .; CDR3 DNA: TGTGCCAGTAGTATTTTGAGGGGGGAAGCTTTCTTT; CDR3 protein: CASSILRGEAFF
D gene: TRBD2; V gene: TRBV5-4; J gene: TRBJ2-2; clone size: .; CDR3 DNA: TGTGCCAGCAGCCAGGGACTAGCCGTCCTGGGGGCCGGGGAGCTGTTTTTT; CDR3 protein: CASSQGLAVLGAGELFF
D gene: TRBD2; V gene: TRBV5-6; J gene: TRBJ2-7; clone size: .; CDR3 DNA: TGTGCCAGCAGCTCCCATAGCGGGGGGGGCTACGAGCAGTACTTC; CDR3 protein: CASSSHSGGGYEQYF
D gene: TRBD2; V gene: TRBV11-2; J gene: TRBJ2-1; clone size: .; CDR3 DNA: TGTGCCAGCAGCTTCATACTAGCGGCTACCTACAATGAGCAGTTCTTC; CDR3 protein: CASSFILAATYNEQFF
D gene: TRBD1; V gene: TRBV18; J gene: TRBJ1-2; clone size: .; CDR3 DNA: TGTGCCAGCTCACTGGACAGGGGTCAGGTCTATGGCTACACCTTC; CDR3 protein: CASSLDRGQVYGYTF
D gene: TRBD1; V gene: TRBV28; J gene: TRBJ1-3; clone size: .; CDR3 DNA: TGTGCCAGCAGGAAGACAGGGGGCTTGCTTGGAAACACCATATATTTT; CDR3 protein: CASRKTGGLLGNTIYF
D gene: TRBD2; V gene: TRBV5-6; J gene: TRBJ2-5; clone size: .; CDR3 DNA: TGTGCCAGCAGCTTCGTACTAGCGGATCAAGAGACCCAGTACTTC; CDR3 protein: CASSFVLADQETQYF
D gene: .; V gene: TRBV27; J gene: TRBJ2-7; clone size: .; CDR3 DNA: TGTGCCAGCAGTTCGTTCGGAGGGGAGCAGTACTTC; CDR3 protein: CASSSFGGEQYF
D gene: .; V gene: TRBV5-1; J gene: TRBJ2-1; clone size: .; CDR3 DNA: TGCGCCAGCAGCTTGGTAGTTTCCTATGAGCAGTTCTTC; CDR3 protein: CASSLVVSYEQFF
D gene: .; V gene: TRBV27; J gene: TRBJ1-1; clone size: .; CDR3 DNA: TGTGCCAGCAGTTTATCCAGGGGCGGTGGTGAAGCTTTCTTT; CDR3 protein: CASSLSRGGGEAFF
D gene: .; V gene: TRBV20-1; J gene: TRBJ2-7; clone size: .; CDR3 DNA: TGCAGTGTAGGAGGAAAGGGCGAGCAGTACTTC; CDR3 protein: CSVGGKGEQYF
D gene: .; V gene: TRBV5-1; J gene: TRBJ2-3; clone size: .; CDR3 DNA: TGCGCCAGCAGCTATGGACAGACAGATACGCAGTATTTT; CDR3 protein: CASSYGQTDTQYF
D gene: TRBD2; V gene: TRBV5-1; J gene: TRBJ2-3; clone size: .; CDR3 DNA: TGCGCCAGCAGCCTGGGAGGGCTAGCGGGGACAGATACGCAGTATTTT; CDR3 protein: CASSLGGLAGTDTQYF
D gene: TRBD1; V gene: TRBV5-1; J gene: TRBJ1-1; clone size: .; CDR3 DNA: TGCGCCAGCAGCTTGGGGCCACAGGGGGCCGGAGGCACTGAAGCTTTCTTT; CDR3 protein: CASSLGPQGAGGTEAFF
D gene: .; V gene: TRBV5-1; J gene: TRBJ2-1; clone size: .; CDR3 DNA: TGCGCCAGCAGCTTGATTGGGGCGCAGGAAAATGAGCAGTTCTTC; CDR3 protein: CASSLIGAQENEQFF
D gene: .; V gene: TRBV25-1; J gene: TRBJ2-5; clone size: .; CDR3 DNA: TGTGCCAGCAGTGAATTCGGGGTATCGGAGACCCAGTACTTC; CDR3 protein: CASSEFGVSETQYF
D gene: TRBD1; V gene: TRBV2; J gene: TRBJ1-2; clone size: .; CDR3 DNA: TGTGCCAGCAGGACAGGGGGCAGGGACTATGGCTACACCTTC; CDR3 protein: CASRTGGRDYGYTF
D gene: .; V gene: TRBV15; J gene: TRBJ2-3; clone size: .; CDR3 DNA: TGTGCCACCAGCAGAGGTAGCGGAGGTGGGGCAGATACGCAGTATTTT; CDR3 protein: CATSRGSGGGADTQYF
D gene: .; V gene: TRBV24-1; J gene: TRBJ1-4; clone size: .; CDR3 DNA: TGTGCCACCAGTGATGGAGCAACTAATGAAAAACTGTTTTTT; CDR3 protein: CATSDGATNEKLFF
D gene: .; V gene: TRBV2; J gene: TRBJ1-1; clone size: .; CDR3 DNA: TGTGCCAGCAGTAAGGACAGCTACCAGAACACTGAAGCTTTCTTT; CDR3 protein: CASSKDSYQNTEAFF
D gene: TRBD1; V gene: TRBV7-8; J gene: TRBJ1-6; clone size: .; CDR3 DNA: TGTGCCAGCAGCGGGACAGGGGGGAATTCACCCCTCCACTTT; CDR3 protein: CASSGTGGNSPLHF
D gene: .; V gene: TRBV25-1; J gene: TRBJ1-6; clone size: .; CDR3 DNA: TGTGCCAGCAGTGTCAGTAATAATTCACCCCTCCACTTT; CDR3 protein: CASSVSNNSPLHF
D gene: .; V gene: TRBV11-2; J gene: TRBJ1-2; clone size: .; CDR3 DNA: TGTGCCAGCAGCTTAGTTGGCAGTAACTATGGCTACACCTTC; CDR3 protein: CASSLVGSNYGYTF
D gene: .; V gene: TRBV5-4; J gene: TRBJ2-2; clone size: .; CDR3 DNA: TGTGCCAGCAGCTTCCAGGGAAGAGGCTCGAACACCGGGGAGCTGTTTTTT; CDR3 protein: CASSFQGRGSNTGELFF
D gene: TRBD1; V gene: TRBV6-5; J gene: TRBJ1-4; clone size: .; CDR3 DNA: TGTGCCAGCAGTTACGCAGGGGGCCGAGAAAAACTGTTTTTT; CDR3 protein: CASSYAGGREKLFF
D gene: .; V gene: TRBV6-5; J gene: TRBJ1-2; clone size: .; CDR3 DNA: TGTGCCAGCAGACAGGGATATGGCTACACCTTC; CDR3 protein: CASRQGYGYTF
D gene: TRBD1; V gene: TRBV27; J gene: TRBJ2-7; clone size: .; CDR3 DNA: TGTGCCAGCAGTGTGGGGACAGCCTGGGACGAGCAGTACTTC; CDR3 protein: CASSVGTAWDEQYF
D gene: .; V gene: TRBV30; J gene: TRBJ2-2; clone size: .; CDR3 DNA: TGTGCCTGGAGAAGCGCCGGGGAGCTGTTTTTT; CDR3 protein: CAWRSAGELFF
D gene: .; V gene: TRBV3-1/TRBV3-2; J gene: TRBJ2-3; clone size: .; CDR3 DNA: TGTGCCAGCAGCCAAGGGGGTCTGCGGGGACGCACAGATACGCAGTATTTT; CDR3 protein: CASSQGGLRGRTDTQYF
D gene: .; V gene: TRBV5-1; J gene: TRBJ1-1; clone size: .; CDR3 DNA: TGCGCCAGCAGCTTGGCCGGGGACTCACGGAACACTGAAGCTTTCTTT; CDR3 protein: CASSLAGDSRNTEAFF
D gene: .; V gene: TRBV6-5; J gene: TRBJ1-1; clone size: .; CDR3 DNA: TGTGCCAGCACCAACAGGGCCACCGACACTGAAGCTTTCTTT; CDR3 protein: CASTNRATDTEAFF
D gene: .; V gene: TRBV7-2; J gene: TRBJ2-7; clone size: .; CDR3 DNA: TGTGCCAGCAGCTCCAGGCCCCGAACCTACGAGCAGTACTTC; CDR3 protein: CASSSRPRTYEQYF
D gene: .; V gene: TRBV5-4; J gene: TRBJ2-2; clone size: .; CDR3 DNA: TGTGCCAGCAGCTTTATTCCGAGGAGCGGGACCGGGGAGCTGTTTTTT; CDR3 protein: CASSFIPRSGTGELFF
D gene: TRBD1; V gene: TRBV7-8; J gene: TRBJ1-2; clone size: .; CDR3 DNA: TGTGCCAGCAGCTCCGAAGGGGGCCTCTTGTTTAACTATGGCTACACCTTC; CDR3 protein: CASSSEGGLLFNYGYTF
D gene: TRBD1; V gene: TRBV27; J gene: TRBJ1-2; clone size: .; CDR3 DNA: TGTGCCAGCAGTTCTCCATACAGGGGCGACTACTATGGCTACACCTTC; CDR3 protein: CASSSPYRGDYYGYTF
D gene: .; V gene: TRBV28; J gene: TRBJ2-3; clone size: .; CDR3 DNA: TGTGCCAGCAGGCCGCCAAGGCACCAAGGGGGAGATACGCAGTATTTT; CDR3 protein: CASRPPRHQGGDTQYF
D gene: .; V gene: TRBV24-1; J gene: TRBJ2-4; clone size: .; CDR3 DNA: TGTGCCACCAGTGATGCTGGCAGGGCAGACATTCAGTACTTC; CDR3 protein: CATSDAGRADIQYF
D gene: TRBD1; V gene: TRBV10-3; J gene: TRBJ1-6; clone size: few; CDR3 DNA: TGTGCCATCAGAGCGGACAGGGGTAGTAATTCACCCCTCCACTTT; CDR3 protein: CAIRADRGSNSPLHF
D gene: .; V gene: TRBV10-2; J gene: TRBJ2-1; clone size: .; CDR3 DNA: TGCGCCAGCAGTGCCCGGCGGAGGGCAGACAATGAGCAGTTCTTC; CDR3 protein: CASSARRRADNEQFF